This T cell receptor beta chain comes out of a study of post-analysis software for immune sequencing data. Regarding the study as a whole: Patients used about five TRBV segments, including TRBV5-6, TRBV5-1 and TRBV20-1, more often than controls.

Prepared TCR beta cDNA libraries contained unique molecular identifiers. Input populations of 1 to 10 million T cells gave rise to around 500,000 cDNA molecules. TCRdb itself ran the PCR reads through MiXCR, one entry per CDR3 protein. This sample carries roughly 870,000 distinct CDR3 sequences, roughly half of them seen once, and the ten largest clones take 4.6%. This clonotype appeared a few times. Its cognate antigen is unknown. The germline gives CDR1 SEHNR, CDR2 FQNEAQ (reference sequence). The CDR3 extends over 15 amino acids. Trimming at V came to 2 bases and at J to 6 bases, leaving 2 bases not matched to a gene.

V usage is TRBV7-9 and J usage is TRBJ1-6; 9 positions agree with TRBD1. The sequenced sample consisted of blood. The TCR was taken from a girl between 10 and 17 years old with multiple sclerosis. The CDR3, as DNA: TGTGCCAGCAGCTTATCGGGACAGGGTAATTCACCCCTCCACTTT. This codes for CASSLSGQGNSPLHF.